The source of this TCR beta chain is a study of radiation and T cells in renal cell carcinoma (dated by TCRdb to 2019 to 2021). Broadly, across the study: In total, fewer than 55 samples, comprising around 25 tumors and around 27 peripheral blood samples, were subjected to TCR beta sequencing. In the 53 samples combined, roughly 4.4 million unique CDR3 nucleotide sequences were found, encoding 2 million to 3 million unique CDR3 amino acid sequences. Findings and caveats that apply to the study as a whole: TCR clonality was higher in irradiated tumors than in controls, as the top 100 clonotypes made up an average of about 50% of the repertoire in irradiated tumors compared with around 43% in nephrectomy-only tumors. In blood, the top tumor clonotypes increased between baseline and 2 weeks post-radiation and then shrank by 4 weeks, which suggests that tumor-resident clones expanded only transiently. Only small tumor regions of roughly 0.92 g were available, so intratumoral heterogeneity was not captured. No pretreatment tumor biopsies were available, so the baseline intratumoral presence of clonotypes could not be determined. Compared with control tumors, irradiated tumors had a greater number of dominant CDR3 motifs, and these motifs made up a bigger portion of the repertoire. Because the trial had a single-armed design, the trial could not examine how radiation dose or scheduling affected the TCR repertoire.

As for this clone: Its antigen is still unknown. Per-base quality was not reported, and no clone a single base away is much larger than it.

The immunoSEQ kit was used, according to the manufacturer's recommendations, to generate TCR beta libraries from genomic DNA. Library preparation used a first multiplex PCR with proprietary primers, then a second PCR adding unique barcodes, with bead cleanups after each round. A kit-provided positive control reaction and a negative control reaction were included in every sample batch. The final libraries were assessed on an Agilent 4200 TapeStation D1000 ScreenTape, pooled by volume, and quantified by qPCR. Sequencing was performed on an Illumina NextSeq500 using a MidOutput 150-cycle cartridge, with 156 Read1 cycles, 15 Index1 cycles, and the kit custom primers. The pooled library was loaded at 0.75 to 1 pM, and around 22% PhiX control was spiked in. As for how the authors treated the data: The vendor-processed data were analyzed in R, and a clonotype was defined as all T cells that share the same CDR3 nucleotide sequence. In the clone abundance analyses, frequencies were normalized to the 10,000 most abundant clones in each sample. Public T cell clones, which averaged fewer than five per sample, were excluded before analysis. ImmunoMap was used for dominant motif analysis with the PAM10 matrix, a gap penalty of 30, and a homology threshold of 0.3, and any motif reaching a cumulative frequency of at least 0.01 was considered dominant. Tumor-enriched and baseline blood-enriched clonotypes were defined by at least a 32-fold difference in abundance between compartments. Similarity between tumor and blood repertoires was quantified using the Baroni-Urbani and Buser coefficient, and groups were compared with two-tailed Wilcoxon tests in R. TCRdb obtained this table from immuneACCESS and retained in-frame rearrangements with V and J assigned. These tables miss some clones; where compared with another copy, unresolved V genes account for less than half of the shortfall, and the remainder is unexplained. V and J calls and clone size are copied from that table; D and trimming were computed from the DNA. Across this sample there are about 12,000 clones, with 30% to 35% seen only once. The top ten constitute 15% of the sample.

From cysteine to phenylalanine, the CDR3 is 12 amino acids long. Of all the DNA, just the CDR3 is kept, 36 bases in frame from base 1. The V end loses 0 bases and the J end loses 14 bases, and a stretch of 11 bases separates them. The germline V gene gives CDR1 as SGHDN and CDR2 as FVKESK. The time point label corresponds to: tumor resected at nephrectomy. The treatment or condition label here, explained by the study, means: 15 Gy SBRT to primary tumor, nephrectomy 4 weeks later. Samples came from a clinical trial, in which primary renal cell carcinomas received 15 Gy stereotactic body radiation therapy followed by nephrectomy 4 weeks later. Renal cell carcinoma with clear cell pathology was present in all patients. Tumors were mechanically dissociated, digested with collagenase/hyaluronidase at 37 °C, processed in gentleMACS C tubes, and stored in liquid nitrogen. The QIAamp DNA Blood Mini Kit (Qiagen) was used to prepare genomic DNA for TCR sequencing. Samples were included in the analyses only if all quality control checks were passed.

This specimen was tumor tissue, taken from a patient whose treatment included radiotherapy and nephrectomy. The clonotype comes from a man aged 55 to 70 with renal cell carcinoma. Recombination connected TRBV14 to TRBJ2-1; 6 matching bases give a weak D call of TRBD1. The CDR3 protein is CASSQEFRGKFF. The nucleotide sequence reads TGTGCCAGCAGCCAAGAGTTCAGGGGAAAGTTCTTC.